The 20 T cell receptor beta chains below all came from one sample that was sequenced in a study of shared clonotypes between healthy human individuals. TCRdb's copy holds only in-frame clones and misses some; the assay was immunoSEQ multiplex PCR. The sample comprises about 600,000 clones, more than 95% of which are singletons, and approximately 0.057% rests with the top ten. Material: naive CD4+ T cells sorted from blood. Indicated subset: CD45RA+ positively selected. These TCRs come from a woman aged 25 to 45 in good health.

The V gene is TRBV7-9, the J gene TRBJ1-2, with 8 bases fitting TRBD1. V was pared by 4 bases and J by 2 bases, with 6 bases of the junction left unmatched. From germline, CDR1 is SEHNR and CDR2 FQNEAQ (reference sequence). The CDR3 has 15 residues. As DNA, the CDR3 is TGTGCCAGCAGCTGGGGACAGGCTATAAACTATGGCTACACCTTC. It is translated as CASSWGQAINYGYTF.

With regard to this clone: Other nucleotide sequences from this sample produce the same CDR3. The chain is built from TRBV19 and TRBJ2-7, with TRBD2 matching 9 bases. V shed 3 bases and J 1 base; nucleotides not matched to a gene: 1. Looked up from germline, CDR1 is LNHDA and CDR2 is SQIVND (reference sequence). CDR3 size: 14 residues. The CDR3 DNA follows: TGTGCCAGTAGTATGACTAGCGGATCCTACGAGCAGTACTTC. Its protein is CASSMTSGSYEQYF.

Written as DNA, the CDR3 is TGTGCCAGCAGTGATAGGGGGGGCTACGAGCAGTACTTC. It yields the protein CASSDRGGYEQYF. The rearrangement uses TRBV2 and TRBJ2-7; D is possibly TRBD2 (7 bases). V was clipped by 3 bases and J by 3 bases, with 9 bases between them. The CDR3 is 13 residues long. CDR1 SNHLY and CDR2 FYNNEI come from the germline V gene.

V usage is TRBV2 and J usage is TRBJ2-7; D may be TRBD2 (5 bases). This CDR3 has 12 residues. Germline V gives CDR1 SNHLY, CDR2 FYNNEI. Between the trimmed V and J ends, which lost 6 bases and 6 bases, there was a span of 12 bases. CDR3: CASRPGMLEQYF. The CDR3 DNA is TGTGCCAGCAGGCCGGGGATGCTCGAGCAGTACTTC.

The rearrangement joins TRBV11-2 to TRBJ2-2; possibly TRBD2 for D (6 bases). From germline, CDR1 is SGHAT and CDR2 FQNNGV. Trimming stripped 5 bases from V and 2 bases from J, with 12 bases between. The CDR3 sequence is 15 residues long. The CDR3 loop is CASSPAGTNTGELFF. For the CDR3, the DNA is TGTGCCAGCAGCCCTGCGGGAACAAACACCGGGGAGCTGTTTTTT.

This sequence joins TRBV19 and TRBJ1-2; perhaps TRBD1 as D (5 bases). V lost 6 bases and J 1 base, leaving 12 bases between the germline ends. The CDR3 consists of 14 residues. The V gene's germline CDR1 is LNHDA and CDR2 SQIVND (reference sequence). CDR3 loop: CASRKRGGNYGYTF. Here the CDR3 DNA reads TGTGCCAGTAGGAAGAGGGGTGGTAACTATGGCTACACCTTC.

This chain joins TRBV4-1 and TRBJ1-5; tentatively, D is TRBD1 (6 bases). Germline V gene lookup returns CDR1 MGHRA and CDR2 YSYEKL. Trimming shortened V by 2 bases and J by 0 bases, and 20 bases separated the two germline ends. The CDR3 has 19 amino acids. CDR3: CASSQLPGHEIDSNQPQHF. The DNA for the CDR3 is TGCGCCAGCAGCCAATTACCGGGACACGAGATTGATAGCAATCAGCCCCAGCATTTT.

V gene TRBV6-5 combines with J gene TRBJ1-1; D perhaps matches TRBD1 (6 bases). Germline loops: CDR1 MNHEY, CDR2 SVGAGI. CDR3 length: 13 amino acids. Trimming took off 0 bases at V and 5 bases at J, with 7 bases between the two ends. DNA for the CDR3: TGTGCCAGCAGTTACTCCGGACAGACTGAAGCTTTCTTT. Translation gives CASSYSGQTEAFF.

The genes are TRBV27 and TRBJ1-2; the match to TRBD1 covers 8 bases. Germline CDR1 reads MNHEY; CDR2 reads SMNVEV (reference sequence). With V trimmed by 4 bases and J by 7 bases, 8 bases remained unmatched. The CDR3 has 14 residues. The CDR3 nucleotides are TGTGCCAGCAGTTCCACAGGGGGTAGATTTGGCTACACCTTC. Translation gives CASSSTGGRFGYTF.

The J gene is TRBJ2-1, the V gene TRBV10-3; 8 positions agree with TRBD2. Germline CDR1 and CDR2: ENHRY and SYGVKD. CDR3 length: 15 amino acids. After removal of 7 bases from V and 8 bases from J, the junction contained 13 bases not matched to a gene. The CDR3 DNA sequence: TGTGCCATCATGGTAGTTAGCGGGAAAGGTGATGAGCAGTTCTTC. Translation: CAIMVVSGKGDEQFF.

The chain links TRBV11-2 to TRBJ2-7; tentatively, D is TRBD2 (5 bases). V was shortened by 3 bases and J by 3 bases, with 15 bases between the two germline ends. Germline CDR1 and CDR2: SGHAT and FQNNGV. The CDR3 loop spans 15 amino acids. The CDR3 DNA reads TGTGCCAGCAGCTTGGCGGGCAGAAAACACTACGAGCAGTACTTC. Translation gives CASSLAGRKHYEQYF.

V usage is TRBV4-1 and J usage is TRBJ2-1; 12 bases are a match to TRBD2. With 3 bases clipped from V and 6 bases from J, the junction kept 9 bases outside the gene matches. The V gene's germline CDR1 is MGHRA and CDR2 YSYEKL. The CDR3 has 17 residues. The CDR3 sequence: CASSQGLAGGRGNEQFF. DNA for the CDR3: TGCGCCAGCAGCCAGGGCCTAGCGGGAGGGCGGGGCAATGAGCAGTTCTTC.

This chain uses TRBV18 with TRBJ2-1; 10 bases map to TRBD2. With 2 bases clipped from V and 4 bases from J, the junction kept 8 bases outside the gene matches. This CDR3 is built from 17 residues. From germline, CDR1 is KGHSH and CDR2 LQKENI. The CDR3 reads CASSPNQGLAVYNEQFF. Written as DNA, the CDR3 is TGTGCCAGCTCACCAAACCAAGGACTAGCGGTGTACAATGAGCAGTTCTTC. Variable domain in full (rest from reference TRBV18 and TRBJ2-1): NAGVMQNPRHLVRRRGQEARLRCSPMKGHSHVYWYRQLPEEGLKFMVYLQKENIIDESGMPKERFSAEFPKEGPSILRIQQVVRGDSAAYFCASSPNQGLAVYNEQFFGPGTRLTVL.

The genes are TRBV18 and TRBJ2-7; D not resolved. Looked up from germline, CDR1 is KGHSH and CDR2 is LQKENI. This CDR3 spans 13 amino acids. V lost 4 bases to trimming and J lost 6 bases, with 13 bases between them. In DNA, the CDR3 is TGTGCCAGCTCACAGGCTACCTTGGGCGAGCAGTACTTC. It codes for CASSQATLGEQYF.

In this sample, this clone turned up once. The chain links TRBV7-9 to TRBJ2-5; TRBD2 is a possible D gene (5 bases). Per the germline V gene, CDR1 is SEHNR and CDR2 is FQNEAQ (reference sequence). V was clipped by 4 bases and J by 4 bases, with 13 bases between them. This CDR3 has 14 residues. Here the CDR3 DNA reads TGTGCCAGCAGCTGGTCGGGGTTCGGAGAGACCCAGTACTTC. Translating it yields CASSWSGFGETQYF.

The J gene is TRBJ1-2, the V gene TRBV6-4; TRBD1 aligns across 8 bases. The J segment lost 4 bases and the V segment lost 7 bases, leaving 8 bases of the junction unmatched. The CDR3 covers 14 residues. The germline V gene has CDR1 MRHNA and CDR2 SNTAGT. The CDR3 reads CASNPTGEGYGYTF. For the CDR3, the DNA is TGTGCCAGCAACCCGACAGGGGAGGGCTATGGCTACACCTTC.

The chain carries TRBV6-6 and TRBJ1-5, with a weak D call TRBD1 (5 bases). The V gene's germline CDR1 is MNHNY and CDR2 SVGAGI (reference sequence). Trimming stripped 6 bases from V and 0 bases from J, with 6 bases between. CDR3 size: 13 residues. Written as DNA, the CDR3 is TGTGCCAGCAGCGGGGCTAGCAATCAGCCCCAGCATTTT. It encodes CASSGASNQPQHF.

The CDR3 spells CASSLAGASDTQYF. CDR3 nucleotide sequence: TGCGCCAGCAGCTTGGCGGGGGCGTCTGATACGCAGTATTTT. The rearrangement links TRBV5-1 to TRBJ2-3; tentatively, D is TRBD1 or TRBD2 (6 bases each). Trimming pared 0 bases from V and 6 bases from J, leaving 11 bases between. Looked up from germline, CDR1 is SGHRS and CDR2 is YFSETQ. The CDR3 extends over 14 amino acids.

This clone was detected once. Within the sample, other DNA sequences also encode this same CDR3. This chain connects TRBV5-1 to TRBJ1-5, with D possibly being TRBD1 (5 bases). Trimming removed 0 bases at V and 2 bases at J, with 6 bases between. This CDR3 has 14 amino acids. From germline, CDR1 is SGHRS and CDR2 YFSETQ. CDR3 in amino acids: CASSLAGGNQPQHF. In DNA form, the CDR3 reads TGCGCCAGCAGCTTGGCGGGGGGCAATCAGCCCCAGCATTTT.

The rearrangement uses TRBV28 and TRBJ2-4; the D gene is possibly TRBD2 (6 bases). This CDR3 is 15 amino acids long. Deletions cut 5 bases from V and 2 bases from J, with 13 bases between. From germline, CDR1 is MDHEN and CDR2 SYDVKM. CDR3 nucleotides: TGTGCCAGCAGTCGGGACTGGAACACCAAAAACATTCAGTACTTC. It translates to CASSRDWNTKNIQYF.